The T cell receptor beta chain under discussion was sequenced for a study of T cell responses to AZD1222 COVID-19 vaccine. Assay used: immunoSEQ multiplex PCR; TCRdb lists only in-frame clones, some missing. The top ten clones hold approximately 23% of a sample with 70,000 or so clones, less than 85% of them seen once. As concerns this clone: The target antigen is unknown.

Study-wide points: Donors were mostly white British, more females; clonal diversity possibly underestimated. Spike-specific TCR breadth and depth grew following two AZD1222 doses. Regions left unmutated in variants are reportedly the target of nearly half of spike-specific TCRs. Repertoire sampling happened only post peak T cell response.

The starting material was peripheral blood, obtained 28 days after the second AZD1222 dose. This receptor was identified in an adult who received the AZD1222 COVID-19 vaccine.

The CDR3 sequence is CASSEGLNTEAFF. The DNA for the CDR3 is TGCGCCAGCAGTGAGGGCCTGAACACTGAAGCTTTCTTT. The chain employs TRBV10-1 and TRBJ1-1; no clear D. Trimming removed 2 bases at V and 0 bases at J, with 4 bases between. Germline V gene lookup returns CDR1 WNHNN and CDR2 SYGVQD (reference sequence). This CDR3 is built from 13 residues.